Each of the 16 T cell receptor beta chains below was sequenced from the same sample in a study of tumor and adjacent non-tumor tissue in lung cancer. The template was RNA from unsorted bulk tissue. TCRbeta libraries were built with three rounds of nested PCR, modified from ARM-PCR. Each CDR3 protein is one row after TCRdb ran MiXCR on the multiplex PCR reads. The sample has some 120,000 distinct CDR3 sequences; about 66% are singletons. What was sequenced was lung tumor tissue. These receptors were obtained from a man between 25 and 39 years old with non-small cell lung cancer.

In this sample, this clonotype turned up a few times. A much larger clone differs from this one at a single base, so this may be a read error. V usage is TRBV4-3 and J usage is TRBJ1-1, with a tentative D call TRBD1 (6 bases). CDR3 length equals 13 residues. Germline V gives CDR1 LGHNA, CDR2 YSLEER. The CDR3 coding sequence is TGCGCCAGCAGCCAAGGGGACATATCTGAACCTTTCTTT. This translates into CASSQGDISEPFF.

This chain uses TRBV7-2 with TRBJ2-1, with TRBD2 matching 8 bases. After removal of 5 bases from V and 6 bases from J, the junction contained 9 bases not matched to a gene. The CDR3 spans 15 residues. The germline gives CDR1 SGHTA, CDR2 FQGNSA. The CDR3: CASSPAGLAVNEQFF. CDR3 nucleotides: TGTGCCAGCAGCCCTGCCGGACTAGCTGTCAATGAGCAGTTCTTC.

The rearrangement uses TRBV7-8 and TRBJ2-3, with 8 bases fitting TRBD2. V lost 5 bases to trimming and J lost 0 bases; unmatched junction nucleotides: 10. The CDR3 length is 17 residues. The V gene's germline CDR1 is SGHVS and CDR2 FQNEAQ. CDR3 bases: TGTGCCAGCAGCACCCGACTAGCGCCTTATAGCACAGATACGCAGTATTTT. Translation: CASSTRLAPYSTDTQYF. The entire variable domain, with the rest obtained from reference TRBV7-8 and TRBJ2-3, is as follows: GAGVSQSPRYKVAKRGQDVALRCDPISGHVSLFWYQQALGQGPEFLTYFQNEAQLDKSGLPSDRFFAERPEGSVSTLKIQRTQQEDSAVYLCASSTRLAPYSTDTQYFGPGTRLTVL.

This clonotype was counted ten times or more. The rearrangement links TRBV29-1 to TRBJ2-7; D is possibly TRBD1 or TRBD2 (5 bases each). Trimming removed 6 bases from V and 1 base from J, with 13 bases in between. The CDR3 contains 13 residues. CDR1 SQVTM and CDR2 ANQGSEA come from the germline V gene. The CDR3 spells CSVRDGRSYEQYF. In DNA, the CDR3 is TGCAGCGTGAGGGACGGTAGATCCTACGAGCAGTACTTC.

Regarding this clonotype: The CDR3 carries no conserved terminal phenylalanine or tryptophan, so it likely arises from a read error. The limits of the CDR3 on the DNA are not certain, so only TCRdb's listed CDR3 is given. The gene calls are TRBV29-1 and TRBJ1-2; the DNA was not used to check the table's D call, TRBD1. Looked up from germline, CDR1 is SQVTM and CDR2 is ANQGSEA. The CDR3 has 16 residues if both end residues are counted. CDR3: CRASRADRHPNYGYTL.

By share, this clonotype ranks as medium-sized (0.01 to 0.1%). The V call is TRBV12-3 or TRBV12-4, the J call TRBJ2-7; TRBD1 is a possible D gene (5 bases). The CDR3 sequence is 13 residues long. The V and J ends lost 2 bases and 4 bases respectively, with 9 bases between them. The CDR3 coding sequence is TGTGCCAGCAGTTTACAGGGATGGTACGAGCAGTACTTC. Translation gives CASSLQGWYEQYF.

This clonotype was observed once. One end of the junction is discordant with germline, which a read error may explain. DNA for the CDR3: TGTGCCACCAGTGATCCTAAACCGGGACAGGGGAACTTCAATGAGCAGTCCTTC. Translating gives CATSDPKPGQGNFNEQSF. The chain carries TRBV24-1 and TRBJ2-1; 10 bases match TRBD1. Germline assignment: CDR1 KGHDR and CDR2 SFDVKD. The CDR3 runs to 18 residues.

The rearrangement links TRBV12-3 or TRBV12-4 to TRBJ1-2; D ambiguous. V was trimmed by 5 bases and J by 7 bases, leaving 14 bases between them. The CDR3 covers 13 residues. The CDR3 region has the DNA TGTGCCAGCAGTCGCGATCGTGGAGGTGGCTACACCTTC. Its protein is CASSRDRGGGYTF.

The V call is TRBV5-4, the J call TRBJ1-1; 8 bases match TRBD1. The CDR3 contains 14 residues. Trimming cost V 4 bases and J 2 bases; bases outside gene matches: 4. Germline values: CDR1 SGHNT, CDR2 YYREEE (reference sequence). The CDR3 region has the DNA TGTGCCAGCAGCCCTGACAGGGGTAACACTGAAGCTTTCTTT. Protein: CASSPDRGNTEAFF.

V is TRBV7-3 and J is TRBJ2-3; the D is unclear. V dropped 3 bases and J dropped 10 bases, with 11 bases sitting between them. Germline assignment: CDR1 SGHTA and CDR2 FQGTGA. The CDR3 is 12 residues long. DNA for the CDR3: TGTGCCAGCAGCTTTGCCGGTCAGGCGCAGTATTTT. Protein sequence: CASSFAGQAQYF.

This clonotype appeared many times. This sequence joins TRBV7-8 and TRBJ2-7, with 14 bases matching TRBD2. This CDR3 has 16 residues. CDR1 and CDR2 (germline): SGHVS, FQNEAQ. J was trimmed by 2 bases and V by 4 bases; bases with no gene match: 4. The CDR3 nucleotides read TGTGCCAGCAGCTCAGGACTAGCGGGGGGTACCTACGAGCAGTACTTC. It yields the protein CASSSGLAGGTYEQYF.

Comment on this clonotype: Here the CDR3 omits its conserved ending phenylalanine or tryptophan, so a read error is the likely source. The DNA is omitted, as the CDR3 cannot be located on it reliably, and the CDR3 follows TCRdb's listing. This chain connects TRBV6-2 or TRBV6-3 to TRBJ2-5. Germline V lookup: CDR1 MNHEY, CDR2 SVGEGT. The CDR3 is made up of 13 amino acids, end residues included. CDR3 sequence: CASSYIKQETQHL.

With regard to this clonotype: A read error is possible here, since a much larger clone lies one base away. The rearrangement joins TRBV4-1 to TRBJ1-6; D perhaps matches TRBD1 (5 bases). There are 16 residues in the CDR3. From germline, CDR1 is MGHRA and CDR2 YSYEKL. CDR3 amino acids: CASRQTGTGQNSTLHF. The CDR3 nucleotides read TGCGCCAGCAGACAAACAGGCACCGGGCAGAATTCAACCCTCCACTTT.

In the case of this clonotype: Just one base apart from a much larger clone, this may be a read error. The rearrangement uses TRBV29-1 and TRBJ1-4; TRBD1 matches 8 bases. The CDR3 is 14 residues long. CDR1 is SQVTM and CDR2 is ANQGSEA in the germline V gene. Trimming removed 8 bases from V and 7 bases from J; junction bases left unmatched: 12. This chain's CDR3 is CSIAGGAAGEKLFF. CDR3 nucleotide sequence: TGCAGCATTGCAGGGGGCGCGGCTGGTGAAAAACTGTTTTTT. Drawing the rest from reference TRBV29-1 and TRBJ1-4, the complete variable domain is SAVISQKPSRDICQRGTSLTIQCQVDSQVTMMFWYRQQPGQSLTLIATANQGSEATYESGFVIDKFPISRPNLTFSTLTVSNMSPEDSSIYLCSIAGGAAGEKLFFGSGTQLSVL.

Concerning this clonotype: An end of the junction does not agree with germline; a read error may underlie this. CDR3: CTAISGRRNEQIF. The CDR3 region has the DNA TGCACTGCTATAAGCGGGAGGAGAAATGAGCAGATCTTC. This chain uses TRBV20-1 with TRBJ2-1; 9 nucleotides match TRBD2. CDR1 and CDR2 from the germline V gene are DFQATT and SNEGSKA (reference sequence). The CDR3 spans 13 residues.

To note about this clonotype: A read error is possible here, since a much larger clone lies one base away. The chain links TRBV12-3 or TRBV12-4 to TRBJ1-5; perhaps TRBD1 as D (5 bases). Deletions cut 9 bases from V and 3 bases from J, with 12 bases between. CDR3 length: 13 residues. The CDR3 bases are TGTGCCAGAAGTCCGGGACCCAATCAGCCCCAGCATTTT. Its protein is CARSPGPNQPQHF.